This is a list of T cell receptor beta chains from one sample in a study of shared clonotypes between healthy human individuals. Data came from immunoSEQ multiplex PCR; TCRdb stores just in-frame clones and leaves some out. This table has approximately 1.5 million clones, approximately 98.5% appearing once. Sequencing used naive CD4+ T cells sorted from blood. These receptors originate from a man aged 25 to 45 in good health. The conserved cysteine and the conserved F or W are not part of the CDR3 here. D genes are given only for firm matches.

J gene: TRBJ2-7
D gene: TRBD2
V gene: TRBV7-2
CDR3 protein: ASSSGTSVSSYEQY

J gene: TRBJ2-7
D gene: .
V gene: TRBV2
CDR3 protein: ASRAVRYEQY

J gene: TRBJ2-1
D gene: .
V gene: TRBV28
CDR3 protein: AGQGGTNEQF

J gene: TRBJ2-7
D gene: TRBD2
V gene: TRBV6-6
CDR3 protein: ASSQLAKRSYEQY

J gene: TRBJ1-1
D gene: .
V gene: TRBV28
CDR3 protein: ASSSRGLNTEAF

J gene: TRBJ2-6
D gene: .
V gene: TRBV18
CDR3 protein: ASSLNGEAGANVLT

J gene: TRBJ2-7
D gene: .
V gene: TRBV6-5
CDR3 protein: ASSYRGIAYEQY

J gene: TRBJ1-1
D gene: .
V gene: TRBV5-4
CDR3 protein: ASSLQARTGTEAF

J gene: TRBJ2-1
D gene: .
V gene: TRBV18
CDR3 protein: ATLGGEAVYNEQF

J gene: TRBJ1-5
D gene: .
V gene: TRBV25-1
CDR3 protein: ASTSGANQPQH

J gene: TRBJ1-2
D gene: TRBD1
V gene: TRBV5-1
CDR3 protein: ASSSGQGGYGYT

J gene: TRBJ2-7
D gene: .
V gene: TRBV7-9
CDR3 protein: ASSLIQQRGGISYEQY

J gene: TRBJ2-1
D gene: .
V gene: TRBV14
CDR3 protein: ASSQVLGVGEQF

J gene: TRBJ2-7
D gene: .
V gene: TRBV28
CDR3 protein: ASSLSSGEQY

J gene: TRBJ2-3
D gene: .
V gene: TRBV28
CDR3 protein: ASRTQISTDTQY

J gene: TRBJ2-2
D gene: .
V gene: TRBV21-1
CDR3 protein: ASSKAWGNTGELF

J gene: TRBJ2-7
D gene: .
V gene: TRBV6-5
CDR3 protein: ASSQRHEQY

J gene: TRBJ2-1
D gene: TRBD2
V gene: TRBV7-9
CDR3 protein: ASSLGTSGKYNEQF

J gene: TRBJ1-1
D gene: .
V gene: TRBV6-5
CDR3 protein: ASSYSEVNTEAF

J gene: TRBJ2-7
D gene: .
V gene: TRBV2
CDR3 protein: ARSGTAEQY

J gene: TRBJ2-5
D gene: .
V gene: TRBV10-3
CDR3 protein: AISERGREETQY

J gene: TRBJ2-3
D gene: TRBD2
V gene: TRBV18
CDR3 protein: ASSPGLAGVLSDTQY

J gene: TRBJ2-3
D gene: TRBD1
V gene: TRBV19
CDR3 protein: ASSIDRDREWSGTDTQY

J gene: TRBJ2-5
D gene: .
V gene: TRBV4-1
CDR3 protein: ASSQGRALSQETQY

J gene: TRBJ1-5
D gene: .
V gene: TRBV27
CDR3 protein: ASSKTRETQPQH

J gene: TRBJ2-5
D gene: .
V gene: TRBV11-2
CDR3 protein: ASSLNTGRERETQY

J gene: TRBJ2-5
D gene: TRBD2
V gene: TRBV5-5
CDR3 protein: ASSRIPTSETHLQETQY

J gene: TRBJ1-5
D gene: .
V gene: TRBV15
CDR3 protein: ATQAVSRNQPQH

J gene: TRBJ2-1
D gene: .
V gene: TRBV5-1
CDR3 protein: ASSLDPYNEQF

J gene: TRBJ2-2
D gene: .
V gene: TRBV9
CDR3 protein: ASSVTWGRNTGELF

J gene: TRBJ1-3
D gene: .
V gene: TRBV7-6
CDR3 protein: ASSLFGSNSGNTIY

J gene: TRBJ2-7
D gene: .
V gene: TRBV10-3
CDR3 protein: AISESGQPVYEQY

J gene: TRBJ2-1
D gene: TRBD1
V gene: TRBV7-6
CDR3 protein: ASSPRGQGVYEQF

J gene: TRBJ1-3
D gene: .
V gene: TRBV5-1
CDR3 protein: ASRPEGVQGNTIY

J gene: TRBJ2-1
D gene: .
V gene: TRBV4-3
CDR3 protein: ASSQDSSPYNEQF

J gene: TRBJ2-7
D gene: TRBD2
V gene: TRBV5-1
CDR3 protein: ASTHGLAVPYEQY

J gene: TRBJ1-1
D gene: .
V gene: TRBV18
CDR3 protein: ASSPGRGDTEAF

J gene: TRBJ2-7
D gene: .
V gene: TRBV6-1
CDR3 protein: ASSETNSPIGSYEQY

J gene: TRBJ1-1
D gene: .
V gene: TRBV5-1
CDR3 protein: ASSLAGGRNTEAF

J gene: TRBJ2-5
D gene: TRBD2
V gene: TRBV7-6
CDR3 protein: ASSEGSGVETQY

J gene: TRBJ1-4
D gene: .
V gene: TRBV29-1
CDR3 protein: SATKSTNEKLF

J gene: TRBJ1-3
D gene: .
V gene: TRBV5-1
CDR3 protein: ASSLLGVEAGNTIY

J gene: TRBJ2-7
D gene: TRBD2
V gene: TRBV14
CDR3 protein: ASSLLPSGSSYEQY

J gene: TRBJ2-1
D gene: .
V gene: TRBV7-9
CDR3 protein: ASSSRSGRDEQF

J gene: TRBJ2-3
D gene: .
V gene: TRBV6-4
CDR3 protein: ASRTAGSAPNLADTQY

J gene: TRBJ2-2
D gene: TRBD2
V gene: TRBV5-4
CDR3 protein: ASSPSGRASTGELF

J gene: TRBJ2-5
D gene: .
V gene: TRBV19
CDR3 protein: ASSIAGLGETQY

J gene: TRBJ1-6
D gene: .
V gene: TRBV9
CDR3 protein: ASSGVAENSPLH

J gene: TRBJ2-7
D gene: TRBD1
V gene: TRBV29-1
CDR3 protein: SAGTGEYEQY

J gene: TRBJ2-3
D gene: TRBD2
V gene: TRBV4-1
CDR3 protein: ASSHTSGTSTDTQY